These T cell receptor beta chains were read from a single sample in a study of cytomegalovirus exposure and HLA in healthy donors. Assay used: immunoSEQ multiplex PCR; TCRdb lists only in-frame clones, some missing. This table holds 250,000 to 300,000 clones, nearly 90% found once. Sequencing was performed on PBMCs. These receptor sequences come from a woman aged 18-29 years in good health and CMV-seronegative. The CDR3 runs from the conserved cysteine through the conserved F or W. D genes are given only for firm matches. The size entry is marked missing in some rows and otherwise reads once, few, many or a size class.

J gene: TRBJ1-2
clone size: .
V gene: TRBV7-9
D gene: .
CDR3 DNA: TGTGCCAGCAGCCTACAGGGACGTTATGGCTATGGCTACACCTTC
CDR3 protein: CASSLQGRYGYGYTF

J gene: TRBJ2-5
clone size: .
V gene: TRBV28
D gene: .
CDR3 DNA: TGTGCCAGCAGTTTACAAACAGGGATTGGCCAGTACTTC
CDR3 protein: CASSLQTGIGQYF

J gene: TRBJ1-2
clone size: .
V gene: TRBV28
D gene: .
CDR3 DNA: TGTGCCAGCAGTCCCGGGGTAGAAAACTATGGCTACACCTTC
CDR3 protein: CASSPGVENYGYTF

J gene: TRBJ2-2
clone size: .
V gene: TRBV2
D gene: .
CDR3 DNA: TGTGCCAGCAATACCTCTCCCGGGGAAGCCGGGGAGCTGTTTTTT
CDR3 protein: CASNTSPGEAGELFF

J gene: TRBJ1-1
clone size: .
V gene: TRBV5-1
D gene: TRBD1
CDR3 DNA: TGCGCCAGCAGCTGGGCAGGGGGCACTGAAGCTTTCTTT
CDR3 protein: CASSWAGGTEAFF

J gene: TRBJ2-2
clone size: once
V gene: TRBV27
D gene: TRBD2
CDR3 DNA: TGTGCCAGCACCCAAACGACTAGCGGGGGGGCATGGAACACCGGGGAGCTGTTTTTT
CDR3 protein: CASTQTTSGGAWNTGELFF

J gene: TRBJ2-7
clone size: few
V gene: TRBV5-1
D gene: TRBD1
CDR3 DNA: TGCGCCAGCAGCTTTACAGGGGGGTACGAGCAGTACTTC
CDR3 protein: CASSFTGGYEQYF

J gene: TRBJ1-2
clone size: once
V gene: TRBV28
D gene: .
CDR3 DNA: TGTGCCGGCCAAGGGGGGGTCCCTAACTATGGCTACACCTTC
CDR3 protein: CAGQGGVPNYGYTF

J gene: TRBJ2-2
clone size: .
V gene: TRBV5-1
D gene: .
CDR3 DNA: TGCGCCAGCAGCTCGCCGCGTTTAGGGACTACCGGGGAGCTGTTTTTT
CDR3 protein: CASSSPRLGTTGELFF

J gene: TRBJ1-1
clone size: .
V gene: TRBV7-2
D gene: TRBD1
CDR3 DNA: TGTGCCAGCAGCTTCCAGGGGGCGGTTTCTGAAGCTTTCTTT
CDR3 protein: CASSFQGAVSEAFF

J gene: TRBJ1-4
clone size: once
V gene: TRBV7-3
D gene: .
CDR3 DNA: TGTGCCAGCAGCTTAAGCGCTGGGGGCGAACTGTTTTTT
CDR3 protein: CASSLSAGGELFF

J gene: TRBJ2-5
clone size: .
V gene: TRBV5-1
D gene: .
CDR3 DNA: TGCGCCAGCAGCTTGGCCGGAGCAGACCAAGAGACCCAGTACTTC
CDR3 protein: CASSLAGADQETQYF

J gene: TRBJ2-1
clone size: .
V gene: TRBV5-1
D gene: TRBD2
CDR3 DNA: TGCGCCAGCAGCCTGTGGAATAGCGGGGGAGGCGATGAGCAGTTCTTC
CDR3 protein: CASSLWNSGGGDEQFF

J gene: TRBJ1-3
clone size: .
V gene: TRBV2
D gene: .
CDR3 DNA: TGTGCCAGTTCCGGCCAGGAGGGTGGAAACACCATATATTTT
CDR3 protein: CASSGQEGGNTIYF

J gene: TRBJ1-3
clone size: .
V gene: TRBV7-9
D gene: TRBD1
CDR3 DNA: TGTGCCAGCAACGGACAGGGTCTTCGCCCGGGAGGAAACACCATATATTTT
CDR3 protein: CASNGQGLRPGGNTIYF

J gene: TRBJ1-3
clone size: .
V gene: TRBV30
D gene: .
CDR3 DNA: TGTGCCTGGAGTGGGTCCTATCATGGGGGGAACACCATATATTTT
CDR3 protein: CAWSGSYHGGNTIYF

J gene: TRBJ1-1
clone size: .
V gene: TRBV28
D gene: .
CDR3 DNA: TGTGCCAGCAGAACACAGAACACTGAAGCTTTCTTT
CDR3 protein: CASRTQNTEAFF

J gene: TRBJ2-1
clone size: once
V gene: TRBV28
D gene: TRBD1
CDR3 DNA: TGTGCCAGCAGTTTATCCGACAGGGGCTTTTGGGGTGAGCAGTTCTTC
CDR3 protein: CASSLSDRGFWGEQFF